Each of the 18 T cell receptor beta chains below was sequenced from the same sample in a study of blood T cell repertoires in COVID-19. TCRdb keeps only in-frame clones here, not all; method: immunoSEQ multiplex PCR. Altogether approximately 110,000 clones are present, about 85% being singletons, with the ten largest covering around an eighth. The sequencing sample was made of peripheral blood. The receptors stem from a human donor in a cohort sampled during active COVID-19.

The chain couples TRBV19 to TRBJ2-5, with D maybe TRBD2 (5 bases). This CDR3 has 13 residues. With 5 bases removed from V and 2 bases from J, the gap between germline ends came to 9 bases. CDR1 LNHDA and CDR2 SQIVND come from the germline V gene (reference sequence). This chain's CDR3 is CASSGPGQETQYF. The CDR3, as DNA: TGTGCCAGTAGTGGGCCGGGACAAGAGACCCAGTACTTC.

V is TRBV25-1 and J is TRBJ1-2; no definite D call. Trimming removed 1 base at V and 0 bases at J, with 12 bases between. Germline CDR1 reads MGHDK; CDR2 reads SYGVNS. This CDR3 contains 16 residues. CDR3 bases: TGTGCCAGCAGTGAATTCCGAGGGCTCTCTAACTATGGCTACACCTTC. This codes for CASSEFRGLSNYGYTF.

V gene TRBV7-3 combines with J gene TRBJ2-1; D is possibly TRBD1 (5 bases). Germline-derived CDR1 and CDR2 are SGHTA and FQGTGA. This CDR3 is built from 14 residues. With 2 bases removed from V and 9 bases from J, the gap between germline ends came to 14 bases. The CDR3 reads CASSLDRVKGEQFF. The DNA for the CDR3 is TGTGCCAGCAGCTTAGACAGAGTTAAGGGTGAGCAGTTCTTC. The full variable domain, with the rest looked up from reference TRBV7-3 and TRBJ2-1, is GAGVSQTPSNKVTEKGKYVELRCDPISGHTALYWYRQSLGQGPEFLIYFQGTGAADDSGLPNDRFFAVRPEGSVSTLKIQRTERGDSAVYLCASSLDRVKGEQFFGPGTRLTVL.

The CDR3: CASSLPGTSGADTQYF. DNA for the CDR3: TGTGCCAGCAGCTTACCCGGGACTAGCGGGGCAGATACGCAGTATTTT. The chain joins TRBV7-6 to TRBJ2-3; 13 bases are a match to TRBD2. There are 16 residues in the CDR3. Germline V CDR1 and CDR2: SGHVS, FNYEAQ. V lost 2 bases and J lost 4; bases outside the gene matches: 3.

The table lists this clone with a count of one. The rearrangement joins TRBV19 to TRBJ2-3; TRBD1 matches 10 bases. The CDR3 has 12 residues. Germline CDR1 is LNHDA and CDR2 is SQIVND (reference sequence). V shed 4 bases and J 15 bases; nucleotides not matched to a gene: 7. CDR3 amino acids: CASSKPGQGHYF. The CDR3 DNA sequence: TGTGCCAGTAGTAAGCCGGGACAGGGGCACTATTTT.

This clone was recorded once. The chain combines TRBV19 with TRBJ1-5; 7 bases line up with TRBD1. Germline trimming cut 8 bases from V and 1 base from J; bases unmatched to any gene: 11. The CDR3 totals 16 residues. CDR1 is LNHDA and CDR2 is SQIVND in the germline V gene (reference sequence). The CDR3 protein is CASRPYDRASNQPQHF. CDR3 nucleotides: TGTGCCAGTCGTCCTTATGACAGGGCCAGCAATCAGCCCCAGCATTTT.

The genes are TRBV19 and TRBJ2-7; TRBD1 matches at 9 bases. CDR3 size: 15 residues. Germline CDR1 LNHDA, CDR2 SQIVND (reference sequence). Unmatched junction bases numbered 6, after V lost 0 bases and J lost 6 bases. This chain's CDR3 is CASSIENRGLVEQYF. DNA of the CDR3: TGTGCCAGTAGTATAGAAAACAGGGGGCTGGTCGAGCAGTACTTC.

This sequence joins TRBV7-2 and TRBJ2-1, with 7 positions matching TRBD2. CDR1 is SGHTA, CDR2 FQGNSA, per germline. The V segment lost 1 base and the J segment 2 bases; nucleotides outside the gene matches: 8. This CDR3 comprises 17 residues. The chain's CDR3 is CASSLDGRGVTYNEQFF. As DNA, the CDR3 is TGTGCCAGCAGCTTAGACGGCCGGGGGGTAACCTACAATGAGCAGTTCTTC.

The count of this clone is one. The chain links TRBV6-5 to TRBJ1-4; D is ambiguous. This CDR3 has 12 amino acids. CDR1 MNHEY and CDR2 SVGAGI come from the germline V gene. Trimming cost V 7 bases and J 6 bases, with 9 bases left between them. Here the CDR3 reads CASTFGDEKLFF. The CDR3 DNA sequence: TGTGCCAGCACCTTCGGGGATGAAAAACTGTTTTTT.

V usage is TRBV2 and J usage is TRBJ1-1, with TRBD1 as a possible D gene (6 bases). Trimming removed 3 bases from V and 4 bases from J, with 12 bases in between. This CDR3 comprises 14 residues. Germline V gives CDR1 SNHLY, CDR2 FYNNEI. The CDR3 protein is CASSEGGLGTEAFF. As DNA, the CDR3 is TGTGCCAGCAGTGAGGGGGGGCTCGGCACTGAAGCTTTCTTT. The whole variable domain, remainder taken from reference TRBV2 and TRBJ1-1, is EPEVTQTPSHQVTQMGQEVILRCVPISNHLYFYWYRQILGQKVEFLVSFYNNEISEKSEIFDDQFSVERPDGSNFTLKIRSTKLEDSAMYFCASSEGGLGTEAFFGQGTRLTVV.

The chain employs TRBV19 and TRBJ2-5; 8 nucleotides agree with TRBD1. CDR3 length equals 16 residues. Losses at the gene ends were 4 bases for V and 3 bases for J; bases not matched to a gene: 10. From germline, CDR1 is LNHDA and CDR2 SQIVND (reference sequence). The CDR3 sequence: CASSTHPETGEETQYF. The CDR3 DNA sequence: TGTGCCAGTAGTACCCACCCCGAGACAGGGGAAGAGACCCAGTACTTC.

The chain joins TRBV13 to TRBJ2-7; D gene unclear. The V end lost 4 bases, the J end lost 0 bases, and 7 bases lay between the germline ends. Germline V gives CDR1 PRHDT, CDR2 FYEKMQ (reference sequence). CDR3 size: 13 residues. This chain's CDR3 is CASSSSLSYEQYF. CDR3 bases: TGTGCCAGCAGCTCCTCCCTCTCCTACGAGCAGTACTTC.

A few counts support this clone. The V and J genes are TRBV29-1 and TRBJ2-7; no definite D call. Germline V gives CDR1 SQVTM, CDR2 ANQGSEA. V was clipped by 0 bases and J by 5 bases, with 8 bases between them. The CDR3 totals 12 residues. The CDR3 is CSVEDVGDEQYF. CDR3 sequence (DNA): TGCAGCGTTGAAGACGTGGGCGACGAGCAGTACTTC.

This chain joins TRBV11-3 and TRBJ2-7; TRBD1 aligns across 9 bases. In germline, CDR1 is SGHNT, CDR2 YENEEA. The CDR3 loop spans 15 amino acids. The junction had 6 bases not matched to a gene; V was cut back by 3 bases and J by 3 bases. This CDR3 is CASSFRTGEVYEQYF. In DNA form, the CDR3 reads TGTGCCAGCAGCTTCCGGACAGGGGAGGTCTACGAGCAGTACTTC. Filled out from reference TRBV11-3 and TRBJ2-7, the complete variable domain reads EAGVVQSPRYKIIEKKQPVAFWCNPISGHNTLYWYLQNLGQGPELLIRYENEEAVDDSQLPKDRFSAERLKGVDSTLKIQPAELGDSAVYLCASSFRTGEVYEQYFGPGTRLTVT.

This chain connects TRBV7-9 to TRBJ2-7, with a weak D call TRBD1 (7 bases). The germline V and J ends were trimmed by 5 bases and 6 bases, with 14 bases remaining between them. CDR1 is SEHNR, CDR2 FQNEAQ, per germline (reference sequence). CDR3 length: 13 residues. This CDR3 is CASSPIQGGEQYF. DNA for the CDR3: TGTGCCAGCAGCCCTATCCAGGGGGGCGAGCAGTACTTC.

In this sample, this clone turned up once. The chain has TRBV6-2 or TRBV6-3 and TRBJ1-5, with D perhaps matching TRBD1 (6 bases). The CDR3 covers 15 residues. CDR1 and CDR2 from the germline V gene are MNHEY and SVGEGT. The V end lost 5 bases, the J end lost 3 bases, and 14 bases lay between the germline ends. The CDR3 spells CASSARDTHNQPQHF. CDR3 nucleotide sequence: TGTGCCAGCAGTGCACGGGACACCCACAATCAGCCCCAGCATTTT.

The chain joins TRBV19 to TRBJ2-7; TRBD1 agrees at 11 bases. The V segment lost 4 bases and the J segment 2 bases; nucleotides outside the gene matches: 4. The V gene's germline CDR1 is LNHDA and CDR2 SQIVND (reference sequence). CDR3 length equals 15 residues. CDR3 loop: CASSTGTGGTYEQYF. DNA of the CDR3: TGTGCCAGTAGTACCGGGACAGGGGGAACCTACGAGCAGTACTTC.

Comments on this clone: The same CDR3 arises from other DNA sequences in this sample as well. The J gene is TRBJ1-5, the V gene TRBV6-5; D perhaps matches TRBD1 (5 bases). The length of the CDR3 is 13 residues. V was cut by 0 bases and J by 5 bases, with 5 bases left in between. Germline V gene lookup returns CDR1 MNHEY and CDR2 SVGAGI. The CDR3 DNA is TGTGCCAGCAGTTACTCCAGGGATCAGCCCCAGCATTTT. This translates into CASSYSRDQPQHF.